One and the same sample provided the 18 T cell receptor beta chains below, sequenced in a study of shared clonotypes between healthy human individuals. CD45RO-negative, CCR7-selected cells formed the naive CD8 fraction, which excluded terminally differentiated effector memory CD45RA+ cells. The repertoire was sequenced with immunoSEQ multiplex PCR; TCRdb's copy has only in-frame clones and lacks some. The sample records millions of clones, approximately 94% being singletons. The sample taken for sequencing was naive CD8+ T cells sorted from blood. The receptors shown here come from a man between 18 and 35 years old in good health.

V is TRBV19 and J is TRBJ2-7; 9 nucleotides line up with TRBD2. Germline loops: CDR1 LNHDA, CDR2 SQIVND (reference sequence). The CDR3 has 15 amino acids. V lost 0 bases, J lost 1 base, and 1 base stayed unmatched. The CDR3 loop is CASSIDSGSSYEQYF. The CDR3 nucleotides read TGTGCCAGTAGTATAGATAGCGGGAGTTCCTACGAGCAGTACTTC. Together with reference TRBV19 and TRBJ2-7, the CDR3 gives the full variable domain: DGGITQSPKYLFRKEGQNVTLSCEQNLNHDAMYWYRQDPGQGLRLIYYSQIVNDFQKGDIAEGYSVSREKKESFPLTVTSAQKNPTAFYLCASSIDSGSSYEQYFGPGTRLTVT.

This clone occurred once. The rearrangement joins TRBV13 to TRBJ2-7; D is unclear. This CDR3 has 17 residues. Germline assignment: CDR1 PRHDT and CDR2 FYEKMQ (reference sequence). V was clipped by 0 bases and J by 3 bases, with 18 bases between them. DNA of the CDR3: TGTGCCAGCAGCTTAGGGTATAGCTTGGGCAGAGACTACGAGCAGTACTTC. It specifies CASSLGYSLGRDYEQYF.

The chain couples TRBV9 to TRBJ2-2; TRBD1 matches at 9 bases. Trimming cost V 4 bases and J 7 bases; bases outside gene matches: 11. The CDR3 is made up of 16 amino acids. Looked up from germline, CDR1 is SGDLS and CDR2 is YYNGEE. This chain's CDR3 is CASSPYRDREGGELFF. The CDR3 DNA reads as TGTGCCAGCAGCCCATACCGGGACAGGGAAGGCGGGGAGCTGTTTTTT.

This chain joins TRBV2 and TRBJ2-3; TRBD2 aligns across 10 bases. Germline V gene data show CDR1 as SNHLY and CDR2 as FYNNEI. The trim removed 7 bases at V and 4 bases at J, leaving 17 bases unmatched. The length of the CDR3 is 18 residues. The CDR3 DNA reads TGTGCCAGCATCAGAGAAGGCCTAGCGGGGGAGGCCCCAGATACGCAGTATTTT. Translation gives CASIREGLAGEAPDTQYF.

With regard to this clone: Other DNA sequences in this specimen translate into the identical CDR3. The chain combines TRBV28 with TRBJ2-7, with TRBD2 matching over 8 bases. Trimming removed 6 bases from V and 2 bases from J; junction bases left unmatched: 3. Germline CDR1 MDHEN, CDR2 SYDVKM. The CDR3 is made up of 13 amino acids. This chain's CDR3 is CASSPGGAYEQYF. The DNA for the CDR3 is TGTGCCAGCAGCCCGGGGGGGGCCTACGAGCAGTACTTC. Using reference TRBV28 and TRBJ2-7 for the parts outside the CDR3, the full variable domain is DVKVTQSSRYLVKRTGEKVFLECVQDMDHENMFWYRQDPGLGLRLIYFSYDVKMKEKGDIPEGYSVSREKKERFSLILESASTNQTSMYLCASSPGGAYEQYFGPGTRLTVT.

This chain uses TRBV4-1 with TRBJ2-5, with D possibly being TRBD2 (5 bases). Germline CDR1 reads MGHRA; CDR2 reads YSYEKL. Trimming left V 0 bases short and J 5 bases short, with 10 bases between. The CDR3 spans 14 residues. CDR3 amino acids: CASSQDNGIETQYF. The CDR3 DNA reads as TGCGCCAGCAGCCAAGATAACGGGATTGAGACCCAGTACTTC.

This clone has just one count. V is TRBV5-6 and J is TRBJ2-7; no firm D call. The length of the CDR3 is 14 residues. V lost 0 bases and J 2 bases, leaving 9 bases between the germline ends. Germline values: CDR1 SGHDT, CDR2 YYEEEE. CDR3 bases: TGTGCCAGCAGCTTGGTGGCGACTGCCTACGAGCAGTACTTC. Its protein product is CASSLVATAYEQYF. Filled out from reference TRBV5-6 and TRBJ2-7, the complete variable domain reads DAGVTQSPTHLIKTRGQQVTLRCSPKSGHDTVSWYQQALGQGPQFIFQYYEEEERQRGNFPDRFSGHQFPNYSSELNVNALLLGDSALYLCASSLVATAYEQYFGPGTRLTVT.

This rearrangement joins TRBV7-2 to TRBJ1-3; D uncertain. V was trimmed by 1 base and J by 0 bases, leaving 7 bases between them. This CDR3 spans 15 amino acids. The germline V gene encodes CDR1 SGHTA and CDR2 FQGNSA. The CDR3 protein is CASSLGVFSGNTIYF. DNA of the CDR3: TGTGCCAGCAGCTTAGGGGTATTCTCTGGAAACACCATATATTTT.

With respect to this clone: The sample holds other DNA sequences that translate to the same CDR3. The rearrangement links TRBV7-2 to TRBJ2-1; TRBD2 matches at 7 bases. V lost 3 bases, J lost 1 base, and 0 bases stayed unmatched. Germline lookup yields CDR1 SGHTA and CDR2 FQGNSA. The CDR3 loop spans 14 amino acids. The CDR3 sequence: CASSLGGSYNEQFF. CDR3 sequence (DNA): TGTGCCAGCAGCTTGGGGGGGTCCTACAATGAGCAGTTCTTC.

V gene TRBV5-6 combines with J gene TRBJ2-7, with a possible D match to TRBD1 (5 bases). In germline, CDR1 is SGHDT, CDR2 YYEEEE. The CDR3 runs to 13 residues. Trimming stripped 3 bases from V and 3 bases from J, with 10 bases between. The CDR3 sequence is CASSSTGIYEQYF. CDR3 nucleotides: TGTGCCAGCAGCTCCACAGGAATCTACGAGCAGTACTTC.

This chain joins TRBV7-8 and TRBJ2-7; no definite D call. CDR3 length equals 16 residues. The germline CDR1 and CDR2 sequences are SGHVS and FQNEAQ. V lost 1 base, J lost 0 bases, and 13 bases lay in between. The CDR3 sequence is CASSLVIARPSYEQYF. Here the CDR3 DNA reads TGTGCCAGCAGCTTAGTCATCGCGCGCCCCTCCTACGAGCAGTACTTC. Full variable domain (remainder filled in from reference TRBV7-8 and TRBJ2-7): GAGVSQSPRYKVAKRGQDVALRCDPISGHVSLFWYQQALGQGPEFLTYFQNEAQLDKSGLPSDRFFAERPEGSVSTLKIQRTQQEDSAVYLCASSLVIARPSYEQYFGPGTRLTVT.

V usage is TRBV28 and J usage is TRBJ1-1; D possibly corresponds to TRBD1 (5 bases). This CDR3 comprises 16 residues. The V gene's germline CDR1 is MDHEN and CDR2 SYDVKM. V was shortened by 6 bases and J by 1 base, with 18 bases between the two germline ends. The CDR3 is CASSYRTIGANTEAFF. The CDR3, as DNA: TGTGCCAGCAGCTACAGGACGATAGGGGCGAACACTGAAGCTTTCTTT. Together with reference TRBV28 and TRBJ1-1, the CDR3 gives the full variable domain: DVKVTQSSRYLVKRTGEKVFLECVQDMDHENMFWYRQDPGLGLRLIYFSYDVKMKEKGDIPEGYSVSREKKERFSLILESASTNQTSMYLCASSYRTIGANTEAFFGQGTRLTVV.

This sequence joins TRBV11-3 and TRBJ1-2, with a possible D match to TRBD1 (5 bases). There are 14 residues in the CDR3. Trimming took off 2 bases at V and 3 bases at J, with 10 bases between the two ends. Looked up from germline, CDR1 is SGHNT and CDR2 is YENEEA. The CDR3 is CASSLPGLDYGYTF. The CDR3 DNA reads as TGTGCCAGCAGCTTACCAGGGTTAGACTATGGCTACACCTTC.

The CDR3 sequence: CASTPQGRNTGELFF. CDR3 sequence (DNA): TGTGCCAGCACCCCCCAGGGCAGGAACACCGGGGAGCTGTTTTTT. The rearrangement joins TRBV7-9 to TRBJ2-2, with D maybe TRBD1 (5 bases). Germline V gene data show CDR1 as SEHNR and CDR2 as FQNEAQ (reference sequence). V was clipped by 7 bases and J by 1 base, with 13 bases between them. This CDR3 has 15 residues.

This chain uses TRBV27 with TRBJ2-7; 14 bases agree with TRBD2. The germline CDR1 and CDR2 sequences are MNHEY and SMNVEV (reference sequence). The CDR3 spans 18 residues. V lost 0 bases, J lost 5 bases, and 9 bases stayed unmatched. The CDR3: CASSLSPLGLAGDHEQYF. The CDR3, as DNA: TGTGCCAGCAGTTTATCCCCCCTGGGACTAGCGGGAGATCACGAGCAGTACTTC.

The table lists this clone with a count of one. The chain recombines TRBV5-1 with TRBJ2-2, with D uncertain. Germline lookup yields CDR1 SGHRS and CDR2 YFSETQ. Trimming removed 0 bases from V and 6 bases from J, with 12 bases in between. This CDR3 spans 15 amino acids. CDR3 nucleotides: TGCGCCAGCAGCTTGGGGTTTGGAGAGGCCGGGGAGCTGTTTTTT. Translated, it gives CASSLGFGEAGELFF.

This clone has a handful of counts. V usage is TRBV7-8 and J usage is TRBJ2-3; 9 nucleotides match TRBD1. This CDR3 contains 15 residues. With 2 bases clipped from V and 4 bases from J, the junction kept 4 bases outside the gene matches. Germline CDR1 SGHVS, CDR2 FQNEAQ. CDR3 DNA sequence: TGTGCCAGCAGCTTACACAGGGGGCCCGCAGATACGCAGTATTTT. Amino acids: CASSLHRGPADTQYF.

With respect to this clone: This sample includes further DNA sequences coding for the same CDR3. This chain joins TRBV27 and TRBJ2-7; D not certain. The CDR3 totals 14 residues. Germline V gene data show CDR1 as MNHEY and CDR2 as SMNVEV (reference sequence). Deletions cut 0 bases from V and 0 bases from J, with 6 bases between. The CDR3 DNA reads as TGTGCCAGCAGTTTATCAAGCCTCTCCTACGAGCAGTACTTC. Translated, it gives CASSLSSLSYEQYF.